This passage covers 19 T cell receptor beta chains from one sample sequenced in a study of cytomegalovirus exposure and HLA in healthy donors. Repertoires were generated with immunoSEQ multiplex PCR, while TCRdb's copy carries only in-frame clones and drops some. The table lists about 150,000 clones, about 87% of them singletons. Sequenced: PBMCs. The receptors were sampled from a woman in her thirties in good health and CMV-seropositive.

V is TRBV6-5 and J is TRBJ2-2; TRBD2 agrees at 7 bases. Germline V gene lookup returns CDR1 MNHEY and CDR2 SVGAGI. The CDR3 length is 16 residues. The V and J ends lost 2 bases and 9 bases, in that order; junction bases with no gene match: 12. CDR3 region: CASSYQAGLTVRELFF. The CDR3 bases are TGTGCCAGCAGTTACCAAGCGGGGCTTACCGTTCGGGAGCTGTTTTTT.

This clone was picked up one time. The chain recombines TRBV10-1 with TRBJ1-5; maybe TRBD1 (5 bases). Trimming took off 10 bases at V and 7 bases at J, with 17 bases between the two ends. There are 13 residues in the CDR3. Germline V gene data show CDR1 as WNHNN and CDR2 as SYGVQD (reference sequence). CDR3 residues: CATSDGQGQPQHF. CDR3 nucleotides: TGCGCCACCTCGGACGGGCAGGGCCAGCCCCAGCATTTT.

The chain joins TRBV9 to TRBJ2-3; 9 bases agree with TRBD2. The CDR3 sequence is 18 residues long. Germline V gene sequence: CDR1 SGDLS, CDR2 YYNGEE. The V gene end was trimmed by 0 bases and the J gene end by 4 bases; junction bases not matched to a gene: 12. CDR3 DNA sequence: TGTGCCAGCAGCGTAGGGTTTTTGGGACTAGCTAGGGCAGATACGCAGTATTTT. Residues: CASSVGFLGLARADTQYF. Complete variable domain (other parts from reference TRBV9 and TRBJ2-3): DSGVTQTPKHLITATGQRVTLRCSPRSGDLSVYWYQQSLDQGLQFLIQYYNGEERAKGNILERFSAQQFPDLHSELNLSSLELGDSALYFCASSVGFLGLARADTQYFGPGTRLTVL.

The chain is built from TRBV28 and TRBJ2-3; 7 bases align to TRBD1. The V and J ends lost 3 bases and 6 bases, in that order; junction bases with no gene match: 12. This CDR3 is built from 16 residues. Germline lookup yields CDR1 MDHEN and CDR2 SYDVKM. The CDR3 nucleotides are TGTGCCAGCAGTTTGTACAGGGGCAGGAAAGGGGATACGCAGTATTTT. Translation gives CASSLYRGRKGDTQYF.

This clone came up many times. V gene TRBV5-4 combines with J gene TRBJ1-1; 11 bases are a match to TRBD1. The CDR3 spans 15 residues. Looked up from germline, CDR1 is SGHNT and CDR2 is YYREEE (reference sequence). Unmatched junction bases numbered 2, after V lost 4 bases and J lost 0 bases. In nucleotides, the CDR3 is TGTGCCAGCAGCCTGGGACAGGGGGTGAACACTGAAGCTTTCTTT. Residues: CASSLGQGVNTEAFF.

The chain couples TRBV2 to TRBJ2-3; possible D gene TRBD2, 7 bases. CDR1 and CDR2 from the germline V gene are SNHLY and FYNNEI. The CDR3 has 16 residues. Trimming took off 5 bases at V and 4 bases at J, with 19 bases between the two ends. This chain's CDR3 is CASSPLWGEGADTQYF. CDR3 bases: TGTGCCAGCAGTCCCCTTTGGGGGGAGGGGGCAGATACGCAGTATTTT.

The V gene is TRBV15, the J gene TRBJ1-5; D possibly corresponds to TRBD1 (5 bases). The V and J ends lost 5 bases and 1 base respectively, with 15 bases between them. The V gene's germline CDR1 is LNHNV and CDR2 YYDKDF (reference sequence). The CDR3 length is 16 residues. CDR3 in amino acids: CATSGSIQESNQPQHF. The CDR3 DNA sequence: TGTGCCACCAGCGGATCTATACAGGAGAGCAATCAGCCCCAGCATTTT.

Regarding this clone: This sample includes further DNA sequences coding for the same CDR3. The CDR3 nucleotides are TGTGCCAGCAGTTACTCCCCTTACGAGCAGTACTTC. Its protein is CASSYSPYEQYF. This chain joins TRBV6-5 and TRBJ2-7; the D is unclear. This CDR3 comprises 12 residues. From germline, CDR1 is MNHEY and CDR2 SVGAGI. Trimming took 0 bases from V and 4 from J, leaving 4 bases between them.

This chain connects TRBV6-1 to TRBJ2-1; a possible D gene is TRBD1 (6 bases). V was cut by 0 bases and J by 8 bases, with 11 bases left in between. Germline CDR1 MNHNS, CDR2 SASEGT. The CDR3 spans 14 residues. Written as DNA, the CDR3 is TGTGCCAGCAGTGAAGCTGCAGGGGCAGATGAGCAGTTCTTC. This gives the protein CASSEAAGADEQFF.

This clone was observed once. J is TRBJ2-1 and V is TRBV15, with 7 bases fitting TRBD1. This CDR3 has 15 amino acids. V was pared by 0 bases and J by 10 bases, with 9 bases of the junction left unmatched. CDR1 is LNHNV, CDR2 YYDKDF, per germline (reference sequence). DNA for the CDR3: TGTGCCACCAGCAGAGAATACAGGGGTCGTTACGAGCAGTTCTTC. Translated: CATSREYRGRYEQFF.

The chain recombines TRBV7-6 with TRBJ2-1, with D possibly TRBD1 on 6 matching bases. The CDR3 length is 14 residues. The V and J ends lost 6 bases and 6 bases respectively, with 15 bases between them. Germline V gives CDR1 SGHVS, CDR2 FNYEAQ. The CDR3 nucleotides are TGTGCCAGCAGAAAGGAGACAGGAATCAATGAGCAGTTCTTC. Translation: CASRKETGINEQFF.

The chain couples TRBV11-2 to TRBJ2-1; D might be TRBD1 (6 bases). V dropped 0 bases and J dropped 5 bases, with 20 bases sitting between them. The CDR3 spans 18 residues. Per the germline V gene, CDR1 is SGHAT and CDR2 is FQNNGV. The CDR3 region has the DNA TGTGCCAGCAGCTTAGATGTGCGGTGGGCAGGGGCTAACAATGAGCAGTTCTTC. Residues: CASSLDVRWAGANNEQFF.

This chain links TRBV6-1 with TRBJ2-2; D is unresolved. CDR3 length: 16 amino acids. V dropped 2 bases and J dropped 1 base, with 11 bases sitting between them. Germline CDR1 reads MNHNS; CDR2 reads SASEGT. The CDR3 DNA follows: TGTGCCAGCAGTGAAATGGCAGGATGGAACACCGGGGAGCTGTTTTTT. Its translation: CASSEMAGWNTGELFF.

V and J are TRBV7-8 and TRBJ2-5; 7 nucleotides agree with TRBD2. The CDR3 runs 14 residues. The ends lost 2 bases at V and 5 bases at J; junction bases unmatched: 5. Germline assignment: CDR1 SGHVS and CDR2 FQNEAQ. Here the CDR3 DNA reads TGTGCCAGCAGCTTACACCAGGGAGGGGAGACCCAGTACTTC. Its translation: CASSLHQGGETQYF.

This rearrangement joins TRBV29-1 to TRBJ2-3; D ambiguous. Trimming left V 6 bases short and J 5 bases short, with 6 bases between. The CDR3 covers 10 residues. The germline V gene has CDR1 SQVTM and CDR2 ANQGSEA. The CDR3 loop is CSVIKDTQYF. In DNA, the CDR3 is TGCAGCGTCATCAAAGATACGCAGTATTTT.

V and J are TRBV11-2 and TRBJ2-5, with TRBD1 matching 8 bases. The CDR3 covers 16 residues. Per the germline V gene, CDR1 is SGHAT and CDR2 is FQNNGV. Trimming cost V 1 base and J 1 base; bases outside gene matches: 5. CDR3 nucleotides: TGTGCCAGCAGCTTAGGACCCACAGGGGGCCAAGAGACCCAGTACTTC. It codes for CASSLGPTGGQETQYF.

The V gene is TRBV28, the J gene TRBJ1-5, with D unresolved. The germline gives CDR1 MDHEN, CDR2 SYDVKM. The CDR3 length is 15 residues. V was pared by 5 bases and J by 2 bases, with 13 bases between. The CDR3 coding sequence is TGTGCCAGCAGTCCCCCCCCGGTGGGCAATCAGCCCCAGCATTTT. It yields the protein CASSPPPVGNQPQHF.

The chain recombines TRBV7-6 with TRBJ2-6; 11 bases are a match to TRBD1. With 1 base clipped from V and 3 bases from J, the junction kept 5 bases outside the gene matches. The CDR3 has 18 residues. Germline CDR1 SGHVS, CDR2 FNYEAQ. For the CDR3, the DNA is TGTGCCAGCAGCTTAGGGACAGGGGGCGCGGGTGGGGCCAACGTCCTGACTTTC. Its protein is CASSLGTGGAGGANVLTF.

This clone has ten or more counts. The chain has TRBV6-1 and TRBJ2-4; 8 bases align to TRBD2. Germline V CDR1 and CDR2: MNHNS, SASEGT. V was clipped by 6 bases and J by 4 bases; unmatched bases: 8. The CDR3 extends over 15 amino acids. CDR3 coding DNA: TGTGCCAGCAGGCTGGGCGGGGGGACTAAAAACATTCAGTACTTC. This codes for CASRLGGGTKNIQYF.